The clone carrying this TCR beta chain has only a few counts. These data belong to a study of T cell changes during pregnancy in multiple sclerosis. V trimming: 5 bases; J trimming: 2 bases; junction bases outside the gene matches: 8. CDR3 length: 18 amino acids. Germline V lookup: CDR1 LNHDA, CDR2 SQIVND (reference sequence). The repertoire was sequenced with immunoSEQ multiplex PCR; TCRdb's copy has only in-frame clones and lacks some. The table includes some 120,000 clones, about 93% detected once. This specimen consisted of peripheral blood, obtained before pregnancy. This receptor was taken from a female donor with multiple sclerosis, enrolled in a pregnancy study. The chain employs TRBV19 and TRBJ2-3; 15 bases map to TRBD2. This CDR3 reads CASSVFGTSGRSTDTQYF. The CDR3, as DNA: TGTGCCAGTAGTGTTTTCGGGACTAGCGGGAGGTCCACAGATACGCAGTATTTT.